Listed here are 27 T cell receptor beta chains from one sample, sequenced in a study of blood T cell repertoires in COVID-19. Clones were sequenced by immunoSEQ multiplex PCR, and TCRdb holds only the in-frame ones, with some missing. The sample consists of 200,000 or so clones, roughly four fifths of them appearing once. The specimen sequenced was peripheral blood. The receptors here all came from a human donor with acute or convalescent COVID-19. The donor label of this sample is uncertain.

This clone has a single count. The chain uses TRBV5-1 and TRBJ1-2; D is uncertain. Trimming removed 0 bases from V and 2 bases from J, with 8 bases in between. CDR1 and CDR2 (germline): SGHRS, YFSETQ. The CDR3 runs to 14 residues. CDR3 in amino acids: CASSLDINNYGYTF. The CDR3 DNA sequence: TGCGCCAGCAGCTTGGACATAAACAACTATGGCTACACCTTC.

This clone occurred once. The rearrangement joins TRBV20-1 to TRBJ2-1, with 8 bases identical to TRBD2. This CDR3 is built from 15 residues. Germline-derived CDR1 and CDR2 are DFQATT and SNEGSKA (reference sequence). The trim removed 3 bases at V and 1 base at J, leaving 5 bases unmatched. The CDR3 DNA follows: TGCAGTGCTAGTATCGCGGGAGGTTCCTACAATGAGCAGTTCTTC. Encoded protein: CSASIAGGSYNEQFF.

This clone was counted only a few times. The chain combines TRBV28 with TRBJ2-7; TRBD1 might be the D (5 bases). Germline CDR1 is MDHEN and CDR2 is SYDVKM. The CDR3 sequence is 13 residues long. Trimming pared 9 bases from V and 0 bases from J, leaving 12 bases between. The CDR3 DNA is TGTGCCAGTACAGGCTCCAGCTCCTACGAGCAGTACTTC. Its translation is CASTGSSSYEQYF.

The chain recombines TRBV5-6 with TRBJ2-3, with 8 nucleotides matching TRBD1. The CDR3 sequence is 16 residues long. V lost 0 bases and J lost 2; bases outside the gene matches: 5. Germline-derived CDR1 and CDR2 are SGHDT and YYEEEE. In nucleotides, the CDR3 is TGTGCCAGCAGCTTGGGGACAGGGAGTGCCACAGATACGCAGTATTTT. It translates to CASSLGTGSATDTQYF.

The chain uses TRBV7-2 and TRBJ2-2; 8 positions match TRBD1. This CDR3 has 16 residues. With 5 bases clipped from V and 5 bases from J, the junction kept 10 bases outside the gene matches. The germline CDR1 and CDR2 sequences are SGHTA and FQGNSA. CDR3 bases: TGTGCCAGCAGCGGTTGGGGGCAGGGGGCAACCGGGGAGCTGTTTTTT. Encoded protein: CASSGWGQGATGELFF.

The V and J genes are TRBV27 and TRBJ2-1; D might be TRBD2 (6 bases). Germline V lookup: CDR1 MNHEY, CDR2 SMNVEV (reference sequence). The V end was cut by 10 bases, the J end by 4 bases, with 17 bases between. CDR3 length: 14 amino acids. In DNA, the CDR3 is TGTGCCACATCAAGGGACTTTAGTTACAATGAGCAGTTCTTC. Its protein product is CATSRDFSYNEQFF.

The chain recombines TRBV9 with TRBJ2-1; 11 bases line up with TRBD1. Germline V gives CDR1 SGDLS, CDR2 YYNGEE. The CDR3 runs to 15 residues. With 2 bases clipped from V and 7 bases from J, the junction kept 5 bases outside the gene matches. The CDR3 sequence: CASSVRTGGLNEQFF. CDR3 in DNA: TGTGCCAGCAGCGTTAGGACAGGGGGCTTGAATGAGCAGTTCTTC. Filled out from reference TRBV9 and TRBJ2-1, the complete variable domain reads DSGVTQTPKHLITATGQRVTLRCSPRSGDLSVYWYQQSLDQGLQFLIQYYNGEERAKGNILERFSAQQFPDLHSELNLSSLELGDSALYFCASSVRTGGLNEQFFGPGTRLTVL.

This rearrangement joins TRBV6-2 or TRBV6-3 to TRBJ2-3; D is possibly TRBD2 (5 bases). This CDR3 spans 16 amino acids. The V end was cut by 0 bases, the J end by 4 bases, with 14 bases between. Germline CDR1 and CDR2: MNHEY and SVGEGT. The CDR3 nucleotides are TGTGCCAGCAGTTACTCGATCCGGGAAGGGCCAGATACGCAGTATTTT. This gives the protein CASSYSIREGPDTQYF.

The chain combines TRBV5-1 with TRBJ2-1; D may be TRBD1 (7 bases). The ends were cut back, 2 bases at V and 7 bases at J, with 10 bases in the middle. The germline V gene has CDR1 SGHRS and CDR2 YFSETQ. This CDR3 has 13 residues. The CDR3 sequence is CASSFQGGNEQFF. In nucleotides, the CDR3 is TGCGCCAGCAGCTTCCAGGGGGGAAATGAGCAGTTCTTC.

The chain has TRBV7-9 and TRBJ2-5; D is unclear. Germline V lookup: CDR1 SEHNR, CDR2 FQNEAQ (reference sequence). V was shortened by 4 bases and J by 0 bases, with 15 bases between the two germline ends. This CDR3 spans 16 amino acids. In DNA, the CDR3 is TGTGCCAGCAGCTCATTGAGACTGTCGTACCAAGAGACCCAGTACTTC. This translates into CASSSLRLSYQETQYF.

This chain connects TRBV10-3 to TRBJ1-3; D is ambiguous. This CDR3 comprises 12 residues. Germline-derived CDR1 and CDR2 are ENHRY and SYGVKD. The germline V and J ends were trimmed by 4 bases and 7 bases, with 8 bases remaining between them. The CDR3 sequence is CAISAETNTIYF. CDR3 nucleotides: TGTGCCATCAGTGCGGAGACGAACACCATATATTTT.

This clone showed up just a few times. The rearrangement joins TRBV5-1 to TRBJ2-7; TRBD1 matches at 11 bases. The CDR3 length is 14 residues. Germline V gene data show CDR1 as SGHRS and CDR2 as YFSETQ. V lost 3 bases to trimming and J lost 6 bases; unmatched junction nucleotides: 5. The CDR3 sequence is CASSSSGTGGEQYF. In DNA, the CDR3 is TGCGCCAGCAGCTCCTCCGGGACAGGGGGCGAGCAGTACTTC.

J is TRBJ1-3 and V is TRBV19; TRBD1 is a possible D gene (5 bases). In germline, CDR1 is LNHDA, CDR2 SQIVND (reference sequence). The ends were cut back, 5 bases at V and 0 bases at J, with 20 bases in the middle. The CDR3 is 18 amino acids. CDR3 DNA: TGTGCCAGTAGTGATCCGGGACTCTCAACTTTCTCTGGAAACACCATATATTTT. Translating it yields CASSDPGLSTFSGNTIYF.

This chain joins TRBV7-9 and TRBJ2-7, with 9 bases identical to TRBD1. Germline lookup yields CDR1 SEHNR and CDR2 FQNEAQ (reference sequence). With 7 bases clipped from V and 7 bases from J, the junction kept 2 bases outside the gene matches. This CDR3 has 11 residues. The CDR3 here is CASIGQGEQYF. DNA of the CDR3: TGTGCCAGCATCGGACAGGGGGAGCAGTACTTC.

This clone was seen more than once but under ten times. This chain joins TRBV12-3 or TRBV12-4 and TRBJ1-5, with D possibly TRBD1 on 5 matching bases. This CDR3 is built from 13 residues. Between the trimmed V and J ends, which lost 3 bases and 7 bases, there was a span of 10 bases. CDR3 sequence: CASSLGGAQPQHF. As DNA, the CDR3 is TGTGCCAGCAGTTTGGGAGGGGCCCAGCCCCAGCATTTT.

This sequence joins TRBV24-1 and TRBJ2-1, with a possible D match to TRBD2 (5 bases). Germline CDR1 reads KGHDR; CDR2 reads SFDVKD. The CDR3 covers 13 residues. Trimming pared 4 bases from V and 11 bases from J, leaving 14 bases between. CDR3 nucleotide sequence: TGTGCCACCAGTGACCTTACTAGTACGAAGCAGTTCTTC. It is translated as CATSDLTSTKQFF.

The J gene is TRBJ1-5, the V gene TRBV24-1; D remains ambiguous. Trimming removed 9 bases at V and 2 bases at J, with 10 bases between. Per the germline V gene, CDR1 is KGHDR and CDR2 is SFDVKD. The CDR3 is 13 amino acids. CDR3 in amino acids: CATPRRCNQPQHF. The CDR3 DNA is TGTGCCACCCCCCGGCGGTGCAATCAGCCCCAGCATTTT.

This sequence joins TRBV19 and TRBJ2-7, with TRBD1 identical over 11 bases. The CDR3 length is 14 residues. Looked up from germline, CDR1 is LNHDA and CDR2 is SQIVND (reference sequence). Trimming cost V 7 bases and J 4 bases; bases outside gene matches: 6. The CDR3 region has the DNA TGTGCCAGTACCTTGGGACAGGGGGTGTACGAGCAGTACTTC. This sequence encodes CASTLGQGVYEQYF.

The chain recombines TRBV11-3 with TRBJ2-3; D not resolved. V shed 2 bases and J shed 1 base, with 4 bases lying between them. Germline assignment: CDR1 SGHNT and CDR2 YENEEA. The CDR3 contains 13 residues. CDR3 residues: CASSLTGTDTQYF. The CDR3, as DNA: TGTGCCAGCAGCTTAACAGGCACAGATACGCAGTATTTT. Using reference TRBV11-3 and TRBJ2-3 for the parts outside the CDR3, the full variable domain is EAGVVQSPRYKIIEKKQPVAFWCNPISGHNTLYWYLQNLGQGPELLIRYENEEAVDDSQLPKDRFSAERLKGVDSTLKIQPAELGDSAVYLCASSLTGTDTQYFGPGTRLTVL.

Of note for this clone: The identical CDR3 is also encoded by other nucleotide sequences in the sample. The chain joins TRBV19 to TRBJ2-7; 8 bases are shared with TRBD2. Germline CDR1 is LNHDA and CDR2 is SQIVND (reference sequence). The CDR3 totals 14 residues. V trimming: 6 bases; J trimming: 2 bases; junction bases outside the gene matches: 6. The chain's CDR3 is CASSPQREPYEQYF. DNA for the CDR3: TGTGCCAGTAGCCCACAGCGGGAGCCCTACGAGCAGTACTTC.

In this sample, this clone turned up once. The CDR3 coding sequence is TGTGCCAGCAGCCAGGGATCGGGCGAGCAGTACTTC. This encodes CASSQGSGEQYF. V and J are TRBV5-6 and TRBJ2-7; weak D call: TRBD1 (5 bases). This CDR3 is built from 12 residues. V shed 4 bases and J shed 6 bases, with 11 bases lying between them. Looked up from germline, CDR1 is SGHDT and CDR2 is YYEEEE.

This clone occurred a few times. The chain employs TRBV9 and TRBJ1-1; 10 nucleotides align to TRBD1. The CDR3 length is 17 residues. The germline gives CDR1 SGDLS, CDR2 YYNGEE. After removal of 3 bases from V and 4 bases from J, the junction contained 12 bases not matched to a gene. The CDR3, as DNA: TGTGCCAGCAGCGCGGAGGGGACAGGGGTCGGGGGCACTGAAGCTTTCTTT. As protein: CASSAEGTGVGGTEAFF.

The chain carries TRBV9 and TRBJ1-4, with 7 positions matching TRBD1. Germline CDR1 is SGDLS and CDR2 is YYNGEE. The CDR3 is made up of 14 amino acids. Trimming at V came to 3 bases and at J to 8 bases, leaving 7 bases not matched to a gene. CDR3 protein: CASSGTGEGEKLFF. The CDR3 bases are TGTGCCAGCAGCGGCACAGGGGAAGGGGAAAAACTGTTTTTT. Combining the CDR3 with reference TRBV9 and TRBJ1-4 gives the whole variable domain DSGVTQTPKHLITATGQRVTLRCSPRSGDLSVYWYQQSLDQGLQFLIQYYNGEERAKGNILERFSAQQFPDLHSELNLSSLELGDSALYFCASSGTGEGEKLFFGSGTQLSVL.

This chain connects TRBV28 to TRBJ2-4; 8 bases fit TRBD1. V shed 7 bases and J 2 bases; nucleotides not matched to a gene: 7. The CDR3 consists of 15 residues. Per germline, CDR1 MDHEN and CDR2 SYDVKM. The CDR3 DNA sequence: TGTGCCAGCATCCCAGGGGGCGCAACCAAAAACATTCAGTACTTC. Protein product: CASIPGGATKNIQYF.

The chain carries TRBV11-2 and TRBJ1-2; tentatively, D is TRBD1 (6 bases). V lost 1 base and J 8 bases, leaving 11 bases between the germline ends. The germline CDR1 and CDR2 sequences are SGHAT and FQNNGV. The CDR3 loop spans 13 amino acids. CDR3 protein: CASSLGGQVGYTF. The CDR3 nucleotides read TGTGCCAGCAGCTTAGGGGGACAAGTGGGCTACACCTTC.

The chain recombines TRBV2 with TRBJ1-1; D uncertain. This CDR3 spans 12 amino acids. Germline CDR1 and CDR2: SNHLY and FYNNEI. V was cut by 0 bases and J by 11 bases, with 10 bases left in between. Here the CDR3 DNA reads TGTGCCAGCAGTGAAGCGATACGGTCGGCTTTCTTT. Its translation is CASSEAIRSAFF. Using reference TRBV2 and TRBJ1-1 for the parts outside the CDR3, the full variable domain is EPEVTQTPSHQVTQMGQEVILRCVPISNHLYFYWYRQILGQKVEFLVSFYNNEISEKSEIFDDQFSVERPDGSNFTLKIRSTKLEDSAMYFCASSEAIRSAFFGQGTRLTVV.

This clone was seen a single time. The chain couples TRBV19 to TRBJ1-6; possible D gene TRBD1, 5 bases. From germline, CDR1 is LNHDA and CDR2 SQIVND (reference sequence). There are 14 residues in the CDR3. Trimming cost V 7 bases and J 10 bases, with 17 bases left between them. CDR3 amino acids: CASTLTGYGSPLHF. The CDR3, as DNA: TGTGCCAGTACCCTAACAGGATATGGCTCACCCCTCCACTTT.